A single sample gave rise to the 22 T cell receptor beta chains below, sequenced in a study of T cell repertoires in cytomegalovirus infection (dated by TCRdb to the late 2010s). Read against the paper, the sample's treatment or condition label means: in vitro stimulation with specific CMV peptide epitopes to enrich CMV-specific T cells. Antigens for these TCRs are unknown. This sample was sequenced with an Illumina HiSeq 1500. The raw public data were reprocessed by TCRdb itself: fastp quality trimming at Q25, MiXCR clonotype calling, in-frame beta chains only. Here each entry gathers all rows of one CDR3 protein and keeps the most common genes and DNA. Counted in this sample were roughly 570,000 distinct CDR3 sequences; roughly 42% of them appeared once. About half of the sample comes from the top ten. Sequenced here: cultured PBMCs, sampled from culture after CMV antigen stimulation. The receptors shown here come from a human donor in good health (CMV status not recorded). Some clones in this sample may be carry-over from other donors' samples.

This clonotype has ten or more counts. The chain carries TRBV7-2 and TRBJ1-3; 8 bases map to TRBD1. CDR1 is SGHTA and CDR2 is FQGNSA in the germline V gene. After removal of 5 bases from V and 6 bases from J, the junction contained 6 bases not matched to a gene. The CDR3 spans 14 residues. The CDR3 DNA follows: TGTGCCAGCAGCCCGCAGGGGGCGCAAAACACCATATATTTT. Amino acids: CASSPQGAQNTIYF.

The chain couples TRBV27 to TRBJ2-5; possible D gene TRBD2, 5 bases. V dropped 5 bases and J dropped 2 bases, with 15 bases sitting between them. Germline V CDR1 and CDR2: MNHEY, SMNVEV (reference sequence). This CDR3 region has 15 residues. CDR3 DNA sequence: TGTGCCAGCAGTCCACGGGGTAGATGGCAAGAGACCCAGTACTTC. Protein sequence: CASSPRGRWQETQYF.

The table lists this clonotype with a few counts. The chain carries TRBV28 and TRBJ2-7, with D uncertain. The CDR3 consists of 12 residues. V was cut by 4 bases and J by 3 bases, with 7 bases left in between. Germline loops: CDR1 MDHEN, CDR2 SYDVKM. The CDR3 here is CASSSEYYEQYF. As DNA, the CDR3 is TGTGCCAGCAGTTCCGAATACTACGAGCAGTACTTC.

V and J are TRBV20-1 and TRBJ1-2; D perhaps matches TRBD1 (5 bases). From germline, CDR1 is DFQATT and CDR2 SNEGSKA (reference sequence). V shed 5 bases and J shed 4 bases, with 11 bases lying between them. CDR3 length equals 12 residues. The CDR3 reads CSAPDRPYGYTF. CDR3 in DNA: TGCAGTGCTCCCGACAGACCCTATGGCTACACCTTC.

The rearrangement links TRBV7-2 to TRBJ2-7; D not certain. The length of the CDR3 is 13 residues. Trimming took off 4 bases at V and 4 bases at J, with 11 bases between the two ends. The germline CDR1 and CDR2 sequences are SGHTA and FQGNSA. Here the CDR3 DNA reads TGTGCCAGCAGCTGGCGTGATGGGTACGAGCAGTACTTC. Translated: CASSWRDGYEQYF.

V and J are TRBV6-2 or TRBV6-3 and TRBJ2-7; D is perhaps TRBD2 (5 bases). The CDR3 covers 16 residues. Trimming removed 7 bases from V and 7 bases from J, with 26 bases in between. In germline, CDR1 is MNHEY, CDR2 SVGEGT. The CDR3 nucleotides are TGTGCCAGCACGAGCCCAGTCACAAGCGGCCGACGGGAGCAGTACTTC. Protein sequence: CASTSPVTSGRREQYF.

The chain is built from TRBV4-1 and TRBJ1-5; 9 bases agree with TRBD1. Germline V gene sequence: CDR1 MGHRA, CDR2 YSYEKL. The J segment lost 8 bases and the V segment lost 0 bases, leaving 8 bases of the junction unmatched. This CDR3 region has 16 residues. CDR3 residues: CASSQDPPDRGEPQHF. Written as DNA, the CDR3 is TGCGCCAGCAGCCAAGATCCGCCAGACAGGGGGGAGCCCCAGCATTTT.

This chain joins TRBV7-2 and TRBJ2-2, with 7 bases matching TRBD1. CDR1 is SGHTA and CDR2 is FQGNSA in the germline V gene. The V segment lost 4 bases and the J segment 7 bases; nucleotides outside the gene matches: 12. CDR3 length equals 16 residues. For the CDR3, the DNA is TGTGCCAGCAGCTCCCGACAGGGAATCCTGATCGGGGAGCTGTTTTTT. This gives the protein CASSSRQGILIGELFF.

The rearrangement joins TRBV18 to TRBJ2-6; D gene unclear. Trimming shortened V by 10 bases and J by 2 bases, and 6 bases separated the two germline ends. Germline assignment: CDR1 KGHSH and CDR2 LQKENI. This CDR3 contains 12 residues. CDR3 sequence: CATTPGANVLTF. Here the CDR3 DNA reads TGTGCCACCACCCCTGGGGCCAACGTCCTGACTTTC.

This clonotype was observed at least ten times. V usage is TRBV7-2 and J usage is TRBJ1-6; 9 positions agree with TRBD1. The CDR3 consists of 15 residues. CDR1 is SGHTA, CDR2 FQGNSA, per germline. J was trimmed by 13 bases and V by 5 bases; bases with no gene match: 12. CDR3 DNA: TGTGCCAGCAGCAAGGACAGGGGCTCTCCTAGTCCCCTCCACTTT. Protein: CASSKDRGSPSPLHF.

V and J are TRBV7-4 and TRBJ2-7; 8 bases line up with TRBD1. The length of the CDR3 is 14 residues. Germline V lookup: CDR1 SGHVT, CDR2 SQSDAQ. The V and J ends lost 4 bases and 0 bases, in that order; junction bases with no gene match: 2. CDR3 sequence (DNA): TGTGCCAGCAGCTGGACAGGGTACTCCTACGAGCAGTACTTC. It translates to CASSWTGYSYEQYF.

The chain carries TRBV7-2 and TRBJ2-5; D may correspond to TRBD1 or TRBD2 (6 bases each). V was trimmed by 1 base and J by 0 bases, leaving 12 bases between them. The CDR3 covers 16 residues. CDR1 and CDR2 from the germline V gene are SGHTA and FQGNSA. CDR3 in DNA: TGTGCCAGCAGCTTAGTTGGGGGGCGCTACCAAGAGACCCAGTACTTC. Its translation: CASSLVGGRYQETQYF.

The table lists this clonotype with a few counts. The V and J genes are TRBV20-1 and TRBJ2-5; TRBD2 aligns across 8 bases. Germline values: CDR1 DFQATT, CDR2 SNEGSKA (reference sequence). V was clipped by 3 bases and J by 4 bases; unmatched bases: 1. This CDR3 is 12 amino acids long. CDR3 region: CSASLAGETQYF. In DNA, the CDR3 is TGCAGTGCTAGTCTAGCGGGAGAGACCCAGTACTTC.

The chain carries TRBV20-1 and TRBJ2-5; 8 bases map to TRBD1. CDR1 and CDR2 from the germline V gene are DFQATT and SNEGSKA (reference sequence). J lost 4 bases, V lost 6 bases, and 13 bases had no gene match. This CDR3 spans 15 amino acids. The CDR3 bases are TGCAGTGCCGCCTCTGGACAGGGATTTGGAGAGACCCAGTACTTC. Translating it yields CSAASGQGFGETQYF.

The chain uses TRBV27 and TRBJ2-1, with 8 positions matching TRBD2. The J segment lost 0 bases and the V segment lost 7 bases, leaving 5 bases of the junction unmatched. CDR3 length: 15 amino acids. Germline V gives CDR1 MNHEY, CDR2 SMNVEV (reference sequence). CDR3 sequence (DNA): TGTGCCAGCATTAGCGGGGTCAGCTCCTACAATGAGCAGTTCTTC. Translated: CASISGVSSYNEQFF.

In its sample, this clonotype was seen a few times. The chain is built from TRBV6-2 or TRBV6-3 and TRBJ2-7; the match to TRBD1 covers 11 bases. This CDR3 contains 14 residues. CDR1 and CDR2 (germline): MNHEY, SVGEGT. Losses at the gene ends were 7 bases for V and 3 bases for J; bases not matched to a gene: 5. The CDR3 bases are TGTGCCAGCAAGATGGGGACAGGGGGCTACGAGCAGTACTTC. Protein: CASKMGTGGYEQYF.

The chain carries TRBV19 and TRBJ2-3, with 8 nucleotides matching TRBD1. The V segment lost 10 bases and the J segment 5 bases; nucleotides outside the gene matches: 8. The V gene's germline CDR1 is LNHDA and CDR2 SQIVND (reference sequence). The CDR3 length is 13 residues. The CDR3 loop is CATRQGILDTQYF. The CDR3 region has the DNA TGTGCCACCAGACAGGGGATTTTAGATACGCAGTATTTT.

The chain combines TRBV27 with TRBJ1-6; the D is unclear. Trimming cost V 0 bases and J 6 bases, with 12 bases left between them. CDR1 and CDR2 (germline): MNHEY, SMNVEV (reference sequence). The CDR3 runs 16 residues. The CDR3 sequence is CASSLSQDGVNSPLHF. The DNA for the CDR3 is TGTGCCAGCAGTTTATCGCAGGACGGGGTTAATTCACCCCTCCACTTT.

The chain joins TRBV12-3 or TRBV12-4 to TRBJ2-3; no reliable D call. Trimming took off 6 bases at V and 4 bases at J, with 14 bases between the two ends. The CDR3 has 14 residues. CDR3 sequence (DNA): TGTGCCAGCAGCCCTCGGTATGGGGCAGATACGCAGTATTTT. Translating it yields CASSPRYGADTQYF.

The table lists this clonotype with many counts. The chain joins TRBV7-2 to TRBJ1-4; 8 bases are shared with TRBD1. V trimming: 3 bases; J trimming: 4 bases; junction bases outside the gene matches: 7. CDR3 length equals 16 residues. The germline CDR1 and CDR2 sequences are SGHTA and FQGNSA. In nucleotides, the CDR3 is TGTGCCAGCAGCTTGGGACAGGACTTACTTAATGAAAAACTGTTTTTT. It is translated as CASSLGQDLLNEKLFF. Filled out from reference TRBV7-2 and TRBJ1-4, the complete variable domain reads GAGVSQSPSNKVTEKGKDVELRCDPISGHTALYWYRQSLGQGLEFLIYFQGNSAPDKSGLPSDRFSAERTGGSVSTLTIQRTQQEDSAVYLCASSLGQDLLNEKLFFGSGTQLSVL.

The V and J genes are TRBV15 and TRBJ2-3; no definite D call. The CDR3 totals 14 residues. Trimming took off 0 bases at V and 1 base at J, with 5 bases between the two ends. CDR1 is LNHNV, CDR2 YYDKDF, per germline (reference sequence). Here the CDR3 DNA reads TGTGCCACCAGCAGAGATCCCCGCACAGATACGCAGTATTTT. Protein sequence: CATSRDPRTDTQYF.

This clonotype was picked up many times. V usage is TRBV7-8 and J usage is TRBJ2-2, with D unclear. V dropped 2 bases and J dropped 2 bases, with 9 bases sitting between them. The germline CDR1 and CDR2 sequences are SGHVS and FQNEAQ. The CDR3 totals 15 residues. The CDR3 spells CASSLYQPNTGELFF. The CDR3 DNA reads as TGTGCCAGCAGCTTATATCAGCCTAACACCGGGGAGCTGTTTTTT.